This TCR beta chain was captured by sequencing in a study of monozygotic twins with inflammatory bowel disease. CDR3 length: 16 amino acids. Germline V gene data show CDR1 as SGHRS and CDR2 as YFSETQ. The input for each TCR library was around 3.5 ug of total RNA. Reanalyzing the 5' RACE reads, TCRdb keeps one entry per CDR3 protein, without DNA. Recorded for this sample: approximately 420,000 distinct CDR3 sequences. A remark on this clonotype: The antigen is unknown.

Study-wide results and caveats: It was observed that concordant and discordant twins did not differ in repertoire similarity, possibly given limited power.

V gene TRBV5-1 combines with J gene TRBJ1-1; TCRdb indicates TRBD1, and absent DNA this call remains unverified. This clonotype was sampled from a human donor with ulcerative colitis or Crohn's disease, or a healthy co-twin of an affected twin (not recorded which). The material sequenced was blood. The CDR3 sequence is CASSSPGQGSNTEAFF.